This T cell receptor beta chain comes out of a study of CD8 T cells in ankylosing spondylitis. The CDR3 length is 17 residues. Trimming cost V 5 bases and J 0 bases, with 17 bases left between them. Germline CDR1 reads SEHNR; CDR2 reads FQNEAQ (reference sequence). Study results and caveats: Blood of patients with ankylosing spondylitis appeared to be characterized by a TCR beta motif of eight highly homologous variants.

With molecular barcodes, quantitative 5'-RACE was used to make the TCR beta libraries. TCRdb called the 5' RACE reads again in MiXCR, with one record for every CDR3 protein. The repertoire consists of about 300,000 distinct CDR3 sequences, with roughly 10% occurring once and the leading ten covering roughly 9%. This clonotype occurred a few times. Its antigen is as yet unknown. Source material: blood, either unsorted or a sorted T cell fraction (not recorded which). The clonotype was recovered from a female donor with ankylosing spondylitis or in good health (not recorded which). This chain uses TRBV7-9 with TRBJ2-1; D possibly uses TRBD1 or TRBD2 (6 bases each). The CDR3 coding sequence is TGTGCCAGCAGCCCGGTGGGGGGCAAAAGCTCCTACAATGAGCAGTTCTTC. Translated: CASSPVGGKSSYNEQFF.